This entry concerns a single TCR beta chain. Its antigen is as yet unknown. Researchers sorted 300,000 cells of each CD8+ T cell subset in triplicate. Preparation of TRB cDNA libraries relied on 5' RACE carrying UMI labels. TCRdb reanalyzed the 5' RACE reads and collapses them to one entry per CDR3 protein, without DNA. The sample spans under 110,000 distinct CDR3 sequences; the ten largest clones claim roughly 0.38%. The CDR3 extends over 17 amino acids. Germline V gives CDR1 LGHNA, CDR2 YNFKEQ. This sample is drawn from a study of CXCR3-negative and CXCR3-positive naive CD8 T cells. The overall study: Each library held about 1.5 +/- 0.3 million TRB reads, some 130 million in total.

The study, taken as a whole, reports: TRB CDR3 hydrophobicity was greater in CXCR3-positive naive cells than in CXCR3-negative naive cells.

The J gene is TRBJ2-2, the V gene TRBV4-2; TCRdb calls TRBD2, which cannot be checked without DNA. Sequenced sample: naive CXCR3+ CD8+ T cells from blood. The subset is: CD45RO-CCR7+CD27+CD95- naive CD8+ T cells expressing CXCR3 (TNR3+). The clonotype was recovered from a human donor in good health. Some clones in this sample may be carry-over from other donors' samples. CDR3 residues: CASSQDRSGMNTGELFF.